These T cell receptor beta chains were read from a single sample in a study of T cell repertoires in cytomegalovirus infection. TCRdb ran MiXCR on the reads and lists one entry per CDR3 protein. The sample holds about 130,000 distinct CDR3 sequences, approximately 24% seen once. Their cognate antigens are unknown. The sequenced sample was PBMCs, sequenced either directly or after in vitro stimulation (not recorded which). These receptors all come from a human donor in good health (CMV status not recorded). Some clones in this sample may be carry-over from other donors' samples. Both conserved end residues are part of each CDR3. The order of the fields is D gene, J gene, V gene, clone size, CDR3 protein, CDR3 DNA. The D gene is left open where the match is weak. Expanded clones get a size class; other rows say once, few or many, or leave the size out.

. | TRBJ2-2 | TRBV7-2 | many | CASSLALTAGTGELFF | TGTGCCAGCAGCTTAGCACTGACAGCGGGCACCGGGGAGCTGTTTTTT
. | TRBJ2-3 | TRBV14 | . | CASSQAVGRATQYF | TGTGCCAGCAGCCAAGCAGTTGGGCGAGCTACGCAGTATTTT
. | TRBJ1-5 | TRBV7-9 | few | CASSLEGGGDRQPQHF | TGTGCCAGCAGCTTAGAAGGAGGGGGGGATCGGCAGCCCCAGCATTTT
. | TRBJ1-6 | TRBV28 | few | CAAIEGSSYNSPLHF | TGTGCCGCGATAGAGGGGAGCTCCTATAATTCACCCCTCCACTTT
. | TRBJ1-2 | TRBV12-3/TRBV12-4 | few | CASDQGQGYGYTF | TGTGCCAGCGACCAAGGCCAGGGCTATGGCTACACCTTC
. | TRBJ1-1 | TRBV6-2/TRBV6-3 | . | CASNDYVGPTEAFF | TGTGCCAGCAACGACTACGTGGGTCCGACTGAAGCTTTCTTT
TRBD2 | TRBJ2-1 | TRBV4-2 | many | CASSQDTSGRIGQFF | TGTGCCAGCAGCCAAGATACCAGCGGGAGGATTGGGCAGTTCTTC
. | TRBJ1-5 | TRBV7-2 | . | CASSLEGWWGNQPQHF | TGTGCCAGCAGCTTAGAAGGATGGTGGGGCAATCAGCCCCAGCATTTT
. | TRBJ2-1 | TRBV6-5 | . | CASRDRPTYNEQFF | TGTGCCAGCAGAGACAGGCCCACATACAATGAGCAGTTCTTC
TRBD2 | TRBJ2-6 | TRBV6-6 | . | CASSIVLAGYSGANVLTF | TGTGCCAGCAGCATCGTACTAGCGGGATACTCTGGGGCCAACGTCCTGACTTTC
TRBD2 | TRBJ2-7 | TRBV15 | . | CATSRGGGGQNYEQYF | TGTGCCACCAGCAGAGGGGGCGGGGGGCAGAACTACGAGCAGTACTTC
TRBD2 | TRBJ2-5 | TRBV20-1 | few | CSASISSGRGETQYF | TGCAGTGCTAGCATATCTAGCGGGAGAGGGGAGACCCAGTACTTC
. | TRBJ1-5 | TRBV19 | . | CASSTVAGARNQPQHF | TGTGCCAGTAGTACTGTAGCGGGGGCCCGCAATCAGCCCCAGCATTTT
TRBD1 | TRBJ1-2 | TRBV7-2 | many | CASSPGQGDGYGYTF | TGTGCCAGCAGCCCTGGACAGGGAGACGGCTATGGCTACACCTTC
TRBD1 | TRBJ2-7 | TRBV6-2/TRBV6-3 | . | CASSVDRATYEQYF | TGTGCCAGCAGTGTGGACAGGGCGACCTACGAGCAGTACTTC
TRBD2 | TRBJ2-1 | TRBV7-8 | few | CASSLRRLATSYNEQFF | TGTGCCAGCAGCCTCCGACGACTAGCGACCTCCTACAATGAGCAGTTCTTC
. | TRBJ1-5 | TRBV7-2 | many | CASSFGRNNQPQHF | TGTGCCAGCAGCTTTGGTAGAAATAATCAGCCCCAGCATTTT
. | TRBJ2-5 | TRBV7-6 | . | CASSLVSAGKETQYF | TGTGCCAGCAGCTTAGTTTCGGCAGGGAAAGAGACCCAGTACTTC
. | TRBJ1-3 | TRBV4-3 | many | CASSQSITGSSGNTIYF | TGCGCCAGCAGCCAATCCATCACAGGGTCCTCTGGAAACACCATATATTTT
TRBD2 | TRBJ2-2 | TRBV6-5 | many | CASKSQTSGTTGELFF | TGTGCCAGCAAATCACAGACTAGCGGGACAACCGGGGAGCTGTTTTTT
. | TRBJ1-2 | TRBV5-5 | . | CASSLDRGGSANYGYTF | TGTGCCAGCAGCTTGGATCGGGGGGGATCCGCTAACTATGGCTACACCTTC
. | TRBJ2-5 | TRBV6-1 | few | CASSYAGPGETQYF | TGTGCCAGCAGTTACGCGGGGCCGGGGGAGACCCAGTACTTC
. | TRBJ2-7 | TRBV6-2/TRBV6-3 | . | CASSYSGLAYEQYF | TGTGCCAGCAGTTACTCGGGTCTAGCTTACGAGCAGTACTTC
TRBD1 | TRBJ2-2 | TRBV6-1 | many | CASSPRQGTGELFF | TGTGCCAGCAGCCCAAGACAGGGCACCGGGGAGCTGTTTTTT
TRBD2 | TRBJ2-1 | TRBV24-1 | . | CATSAGGSNNEQFF | TGTGCCACCAGTGCGGGAGGATCGAACAATGAGCAGTTCTTC
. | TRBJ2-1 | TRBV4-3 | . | CASSQENRENEQFF | TGCGCCAGCAGCCAAGAGAACAGGGAGAATGAGCAGTTCTTC
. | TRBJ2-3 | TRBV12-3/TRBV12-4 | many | CASSNTDTQYF | TGTGCCAGCAGCAACACAGATACGCAGTATTTT
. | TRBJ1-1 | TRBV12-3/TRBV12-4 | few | CASSLSPNMNTEAFF | TGTGCCAGCAGTTTGAGCCCAAACATGAACACTGAAGCTTTCTTT
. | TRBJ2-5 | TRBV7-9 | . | CASSDPAETQYF | TGTGCCAGCAGCGATCCGGCCGAGACCCAGTACTTC
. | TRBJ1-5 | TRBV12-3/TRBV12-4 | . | CASSLFGDQPQHF | TGTGCCAGCAGTTTATTCGGGGATCAGCCCCAGCATTTT
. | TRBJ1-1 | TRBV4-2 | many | CASSHTRVNTEAFF | TGTGCCAGCAGCCATACCAGAGTGAACACTGAAGCTTTCTTT
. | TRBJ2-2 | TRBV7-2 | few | CASSLNSFANTGELFF | TGTGCCAGCAGCTTGAATTCCTTCGCGAACACCGGGGAGCTGTTTTTT
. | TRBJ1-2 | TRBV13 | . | CASSLNRGNYGYTF | TGTGCCAGCAGCTTAAACAGAGGGAACTATGGCTACACCTTC
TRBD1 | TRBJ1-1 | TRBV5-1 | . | CASSLDTLTGGGEAFF | TGCGCCAGCAGCCTGGATACGCTGACAGGGGGCGGTGAAGCTTTCTTT
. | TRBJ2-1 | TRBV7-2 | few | CASSPPTGGNEQFF | TGTGCCAGCAGCCCACCAACCGGAGGGAATGAGCAGTTCTTC
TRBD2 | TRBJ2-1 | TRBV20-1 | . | CSASKGTSGYNEQFF | TGCAGTGCTAGTAAAGGGACTAGCGGCTACAATGAGCAGTTCTTC
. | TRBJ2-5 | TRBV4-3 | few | CASSQETDQETQYF | TGCGCCAGCAGCCAAGAAACAGACCAAGAGACCCAGTACTTC
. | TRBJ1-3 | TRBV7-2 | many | CASSRGDGGNTIYF | TGTGCCAGCAGCCGTGGGGACGGAGGAAACACCATATATTTT
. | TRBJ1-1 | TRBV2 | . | CASERVNTEAFF | TGTGCCAGCGAAAGGGTGAACACTGAAGCTTTCTTT
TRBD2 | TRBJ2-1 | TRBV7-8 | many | CASSIITTGLAGNEQFF | TGTGCCAGCAGCATAATAACCACGGGACTAGCGGGTAATGAGCAGTTCTTC
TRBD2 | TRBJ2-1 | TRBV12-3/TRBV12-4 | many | CASSFGGLAGDNEQFF | TGTGCCAGCAGTTTTGGTGGTCTAGCGGGAGACAATGAGCAGTTCTTC
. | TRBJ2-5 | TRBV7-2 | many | CASSTRNGTPFTF | TGTGCCAGCAGCACGCGCAACGGGACCCCGTTTACCTTC
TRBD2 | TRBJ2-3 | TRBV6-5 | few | CASSIAGKSTDTQYF | TGTGCCAGCAGTATAGCGGGAAAAAGCACAGATACGCAGTATTTT
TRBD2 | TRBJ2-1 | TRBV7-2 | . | CASSTQAGSGHNEQFF | TGTGCCAGCAGCACTCAAGCGGGGTCGGGGCACAATGAGCAGTTCTTC
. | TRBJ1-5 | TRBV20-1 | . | CSAISGAGQPQHF | TGCAGTGCTATTTCCGGGGCGGGTCAGCCCCAGCATTTT
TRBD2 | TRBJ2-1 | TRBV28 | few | CASRSLGTSGSERYNEQFF | TGTGCCAGCAGATCTCTCGGGACTAGCGGGAGTGAGAGATACAATGAGCAGTTCTTC
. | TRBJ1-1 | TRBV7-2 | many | CASSLRLTEAFF | TGTGCCAGCAGCTTACGGCTAACTGAAGCTTTCTTT
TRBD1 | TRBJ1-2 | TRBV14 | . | CASSQVRTGPIDYGYTF | TGTGCCAGCAGCCAAGTAAGGACAGGGCCCATTGACTATGGCTACACCTTC
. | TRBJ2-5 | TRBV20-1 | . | CSARVGPETQYF | TGCAGTGCTAGAGTGGGGCCGGAGACCCAGTACTTC
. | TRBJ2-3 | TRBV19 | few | CASSGTATDTQYF | TGTGCCAGTAGCGGGACCGCCACAGATACGCAGTATTTT
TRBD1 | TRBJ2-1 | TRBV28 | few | CASSPLRDRGWYNEQFF | TGTGCCAGCAGTCCACTAAGGGACAGGGGTTGGTACAATGAGCAGTTCTTC
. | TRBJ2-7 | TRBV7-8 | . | CASSLRRVRPYEQYF | TGTGCCAGCAGCTTACGGAGGGTTCGGCCCTACGAGCAGTACTTC
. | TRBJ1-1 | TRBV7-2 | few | CASSPGLGMNTEAFF | TGTGCCAGCAGCCCAGGGTTGGGTATGAACACTGAAGCTTTCTTT
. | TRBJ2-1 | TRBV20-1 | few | CSASEYQSYNEQFF | TGCAGTGCTAGTGAATACCAGTCCTACAATGAGCAGTTCTTC
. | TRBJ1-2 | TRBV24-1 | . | CATSDAGAGGYTF | TGTGCCACCAGTGACGCCGGGGCGGGAGGCTACACCTTC
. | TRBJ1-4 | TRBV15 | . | CATSTGRINEKLFF | TGTGCCACCAGCACAGGGAGAATTAATGAAAAACTGTTTTTT
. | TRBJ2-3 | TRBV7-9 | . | CASSLMVRGSDTQYF | TGTGCCAGCAGCTTGATGGTCAGGGGATCAGATACGCAGTATTTT
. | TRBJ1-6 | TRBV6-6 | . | CASLRSSYNSPLHF | TGTGCCAGCCTTCGGAGCTCCTATAATTCACCCCTCCACTTT
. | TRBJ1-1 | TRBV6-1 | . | CASSEAVTEAFF | TGTGCCAGCAGTGAAGCAGTGACTGAAGCTTTCTTT
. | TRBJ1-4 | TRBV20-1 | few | CSARSRQDKLFF | TGCAGTGCTAGATCTCGACAAGATAAACTGTTTTTT